The rows below give T cell receptor beta chains drawn from one sample of a study of neurological immune-mediated disorders. TCRdb called the 5' RACE reads again in MiXCR, with one record for every CDR3 protein. The sample records more than 75,000 distinct CDR3 sequences, 10% being singletons. The sample comprised PBMCs. Receptors were obtained from a man aged 40-55 years in good health. CDR3s include the opening cysteine and the closing phenylalanine or tryptophan.

V gene,J gene,CDR3 protein
TRBV9,TRBJ2-2,CASSALEGTTGELFF
TRBV18,TRBJ2-7,CASSPQQDVNEQYF
TRBV12-3/TRBV12-4,TRBJ2-7,CASSFDLRSYEQYF
TRBV12-3/TRBV12-4,TRBJ2-7,CASSLLSGADYEQYF
TRBV7-3,TRBJ2-5,CASSLYLGETQYF
TRBV10-3,TRBJ2-7,CATSQGNYEQYF
TRBV20-1,TRBJ1-1,CSARRRLLGTEAFF
TRBV25-1,TRBJ2-7,CASSEGSYEQYF
TRBV29-1,TRBJ2-7,CSVSSGTTYEQYF
TRBV6-5,TRBJ1-2,CATGGARRGYTF
TRBV24-1,TRBJ2-7,CATSDYGTGGFEQYF